Shown below are 24 T cell receptor beta chains from a single sample sequenced in a study of identical twins. Each CDR3 protein gets one entry after TCRdb re-called the 5' RACE reads with MiXCR. Of about 570,000 distinct CDR3 sequences detected, 9.6% appear once; the ten largest clones hold around 3.1%. These sequences were also reported in another study, on yellow fever vaccine responses in identical twins.

Source material: PBMCs. The receptors were sampled from a woman between 18 and 29 years old in good health.

This clonotype was seen only a few times. The chain joins TRBV2 to TRBJ2-2; the D gene is possibly TRBD1 (6 bases). Per germline, CDR1 SNHLY and CDR2 FYNNEI. The CDR3 covers 14 residues. The V end lost 4 bases, the J end lost 5 bases, and 11 bases lay between the germline ends. In nucleotides, the CDR3 is TGTGCCAGCAGTGGGTCAGGGGTGACCGGGGAGCTGTTTTTT. Translated: CASSGSGVTGELFF. The full variable domain, with the rest looked up from reference TRBV2 and TRBJ2-2, is EPEVTQTPSHQVTQMGQEVILRCVPISNHLYFYWYRQILGQKVEFLVSFYNNEISEKSEIFDDQFSVERPDGSNFTLKIRSTKLEDSAMYFCASSGSGVTGELFFGEGSRLTVL.

This clonotype was observed at least ten times. The genes are TRBV12-3 or TRBV12-4 and TRBJ2-7; perhaps TRBD1 as D (6 bases). The CDR3 covers 13 residues. The V and J ends lost 1 base and 5 bases respectively, with 9 bases between them. The CDR3 coding sequence is TGTGCCAGCAGTTTAGGGACAGAGCACGAGCAGTACTTC. It specifies CASSLGTEHEQYF.

This clonotype has ten or more counts. The chain recombines TRBV2 with TRBJ1-2; tentative D call: TRBD1 (5 bases). Trimming pared 8 bases from V and 7 bases from J, leaving 14 bases between. Germline V gene sequence: CDR1 SNHLY, CDR2 FYNNEI. This CDR3 is built from 12 residues. The CDR3: CASRGDVRGYTF. For the CDR3, the DNA is TGTGCCAGCCGTGGGGACGTCCGTGGCTACACCTTC.

This clonotype has a handful of counts. The V and J genes are TRBV4-1 and TRBJ2-7; D tentatively reads TRBD1 or TRBD2 (6 bases each). V gave up 1 base and J gave up 3 bases, with 10 bases separating them. The CDR3 extends over 14 amino acids. Germline V lookup: CDR1 MGHRA, CDR2 YSYEKL. As DNA, the CDR3 is TGCGCCAGCAGCCAAGTACAGGGAGGCTACGAGCAGTACTTC. It encodes CASSQVQGGYEQYF.

The chain carries TRBV20-1 and TRBJ1-2; maybe TRBD1 (5 bases). V lost 3 bases and J 12 bases, leaving 11 bases between the germline ends. The CDR3 covers 10 residues. CDR1 is DFQATT, CDR2 SNEGSKA, per germline (reference sequence). CDR3 sequence: CSARQGSDTF. DNA for the CDR3: TGCAGTGCTAGGCAGGGATCAGACACCTTC.

The genes are TRBV7-9 and TRBJ2-5, with no clear D. Trimming left V 5 bases short and J 8 bases short, with 18 bases between. The germline V gene has CDR1 SEHNR and CDR2 FQNEAQ (reference sequence). This CDR3 spans 14 amino acids. CDR3 protein: CASSPTSVAVTQYF. In nucleotides, the CDR3 is TGTGCCAGCAGCCCGACTTCTGTAGCTGTTACCCAGTACTTC. The whole variable domain, filled in from reference TRBV7-9 and TRBJ2-5, reads DTGVSQNPRHKITKRGQNVTFRCDPISEHNRLYWYRQTLGQGPEFLTYFQNEAQLEKSRLLSDRFSAERPKGSFSTLEIQRTEQGDSAMYLCASSPTSVAVTQYFGPGTRLLVL.

This clonotype was recorded many times. This sequence joins TRBV5-1 and TRBJ2-7; possibly TRBD2 for D (5 bases). Germline lookup yields CDR1 SGHRS and CDR2 YFSETQ. Trimming took off 5 bases at V and 1 base at J, with 7 bases between the two ends. This CDR3 region has 12 residues. CDR3 bases: TGCGCCAGCAGTGGGGAGTCCTACGAGCAGTACTTC. As protein: CASSGESYEQYF.

This clonotype was seen many times. V and J are TRBV2 and TRBJ2-7; 7 nucleotides match TRBD1. The CDR3 covers 15 residues. Germline CDR1 reads SNHLY; CDR2 reads FYNNEI. V shed 5 bases, J shed 6 bases, and the junction held 13 bases outside the gene matches. The CDR3 region is CASSKTGNAVGEQYF. The CDR3 DNA reads TGTGCCAGCAGTAAGACAGGGAACGCAGTCGGCGAGCAGTACTTC.

This clonotype was recorded a few times. The chain uses TRBV13 and TRBJ2-5; D may be TRBD1 or TRBD2 (5 bases each). This CDR3 is built from 14 residues. Trimming pared 6 bases from V and 2 bases from J, leaving 13 bases between. The V gene's germline CDR1 is PRHDT and CDR2 FYEKMQ (reference sequence). CDR3 amino acids: CASRDGAQQETQYF. CDR3 DNA sequence: TGTGCCAGCAGGGACGGGGCGCAGCAAGAGACCCAGTACTTC.

This clonotype was counted only a few times. The rearrangement joins TRBV7-2 to TRBJ2-3; D not certain. Trimming took off 4 bases at V and 4 bases at J, with 12 bases between the two ends. This CDR3 is 14 amino acids long. CDR1 and CDR2 (germline): SGHTA, FQGNSA. The CDR3 DNA sequence: TGTGCCAGCAGCTGGGTCAACCCAGCAGATACGCAGTATTTT. Encoded protein: CASSWVNPADTQYF.

This chain joins TRBV2 and TRBJ1-2; the match to TRBD1 covers 7 bases. The CDR3 covers 13 residues. Germline V gene sequence: CDR1 SNHLY, CDR2 FYNNEI. V lost 7 bases and J lost 5; bases outside the gene matches: 7. This chain's CDR3 is CASTGDSWYGYTF. CDR3 sequence (DNA): TGTGCCAGCACCGGGGACAGTTGGTATGGCTACACCTTC.

This clonotype came up a few times. The chain uses TRBV5-8 and TRBJ1-2; D unclear. This CDR3 spans 14 amino acids. Trimming cost V 2 bases and J 2 bases, with 10 bases left between them. Germline V gene lookup returns CDR1 SGHTS and CDR2 YDEGEE. The DNA of the CDR3 is TGTGCCAGCAGCTTCGCAGTGGAGAACTATGGCTACACCTTC. This translates into CASSFAVENYGYTF.

Notes on this clonotype: A much larger clone lies one base from this, so it may be a read error. The rearrangement uses TRBV25-1 and TRBJ1-1; 8 bases match TRBD1. The germline V gene has CDR1 MGHDK and CDR2 SYGVNS. V trimming: 3 bases; J trimming: 4 bases; junction bases outside the gene matches: 1. This CDR3 is built from 13 residues. Written as DNA, the CDR3 is TGTGCCAGCAGTGACAGGGGGCGCACTGAAGCTTTCTTT. It translates to CASSDRGRTEAFF.

This clonotype appeared a few times. This chain uses TRBV29-1 with TRBJ2-6, with no clear D. V was shortened by 7 bases and J by 1 base, with 11 bases between the two germline ends. Germline V gene lookup returns CDR1 SQVTM and CDR2 ANQGSEA. The CDR3 loop spans 14 amino acids. CDR3 DNA: TGCAGCGCCACCTTTGGTTCTGGGGCCAACGTCCTGACTTTC. As protein: CSATFGSGANVLTF.

Only a few counts were recorded for this clonotype. The CDR3 coding sequence is TGCGCCAGCAGCCGAAGGGGGTCCGGGAGATTAGACAATGAGCAGTTCTTC. Its translation is CASSRRGSGRLDNEQFF. This chain links TRBV5-1 with TRBJ2-1, with D perhaps TRBD1 or TRBD2 (6 bases each). CDR1 is SGHRS and CDR2 is YFSETQ in the germline V gene. This CDR3 has 17 amino acids. Trimming removed 4 bases from V and 5 bases from J, with 22 bases in between.

This clonotype was seen many times. The V gene is TRBV20-1, the J gene TRBJ1-2, with TRBD1 matching over 7 bases. In germline, CDR1 is DFQATT, CDR2 SNEGSKA (reference sequence). J lost 1 base, V lost 3 bases, and 8 bases had no gene match. This CDR3 is 15 amino acids long. Here the CDR3 DNA reads TGCAGTGCTAGGCTTACAGGGGACCTTAACTATGGCTACACCTTC. The encoded protein is CSARLTGDLNYGYTF.

This clonotype was found many times. The V and J genes are TRBV7-8 and TRBJ1-5, with D tentatively TRBD1 (6 bases). Germline lookup yields CDR1 SGHVS and CDR2 FQNEAQ. V was trimmed by 2 bases and J by 7 bases, leaving 9 bases between them. The CDR3 extends over 13 amino acids. CDR3 in DNA: TGTGCCAGCAGCTTAACAGGGTTACAGCCCCAGCATTTT. Translating gives CASSLTGLQPQHF.

This clonotype came up many times. This chain connects TRBV5-1 to TRBJ2-1, with 11 nucleotides matching TRBD2. The V gene's germline CDR1 is SGHRS and CDR2 YFSETQ. The CDR3 is 16 amino acids. The V gene end was trimmed by 4 bases and the J gene end by 7 bases; junction bases not matched to a gene: 10. CDR3 sequence: CASSPLAGGRRNEQFF. As DNA, the CDR3 is TGCGCCAGCAGCCCTTTAGCGGGGGGGCGCCGGAATGAGCAGTTCTTC. The full variable domain, its missing parts supplied by reference TRBV5-1 and TRBJ2-1, is KAGVTQTPRYLIKTRGQQVTLSCSPISGHRSVSWYQQTPGQGLQFLFEYFSETQRNKGNFPGRFSGRQFSNSRSEMNVSTLELGDSALYLCASSPLAGGRRNEQFFGPGTRLTVL.

In this sample, this clonotype turned up many times. The chain is built from TRBV28 and TRBJ2-2, with D unresolved. The germline gives CDR1 MDHEN, CDR2 SYDVKM. This CDR3 is 17 amino acids long. Trimming removed 3 bases from V and 1 base from J, with 15 bases in between. The CDR3 DNA reads as TGTGCCAGCAGTTTGACTGGCCTTTTTAAGAACACCGGGGAGCTGTTTTTT. Residues: CASSLTGLFKNTGELFF. Variable domain in full (rest from reference TRBV28 and TRBJ2-2): DVKVTQSSRYLVKRTGEKVFLECVQDMDHENMFWYRQDPGLGLRLIYFSYDVKMKEKGDIPEGYSVSREKKERFSLILESASTNQTSMYLCASSLTGLFKNTGELFFGEGSRLTVL.

This clonotype was detected a few times. Here the CDR3 reads CASSLTGQGHEQYF. Written as DNA, the CDR3 is TGCGCCAGCAGCTTGACCGGACAGGGCCACGAGCAGTACTTC. J is TRBJ2-7 and V is TRBV5-1; the match to TRBD1 covers 8 bases. The V and J ends lost 1 base and 5 bases, in that order; junction bases with no gene match: 5. CDR1 and CDR2 (germline): SGHRS, YFSETQ. The CDR3 runs to 14 residues.

The rearrangement links TRBV6-4 to TRBJ2-1; TRBD2 matches at 12 bases. This CDR3 comprises 15 residues. The V segment lost 2 bases and the J segment 7 bases; nucleotides outside the gene matches: 3. Germline V gives CDR1 MRHNA, CDR2 SNTAGT. CDR3 bases: TGTGCCAGCAGTGACGGACTAGCGGGGCGGAATGAGCAGTTCTTC. Its translation is CASSDGLAGRNEQFF.

Only a few counts were recorded for this clonotype. The chain carries TRBV27 and TRBJ1-5; weak D call: TRBD1 (5 bases). The CDR3 is 12 amino acids. V lost 7 bases and J lost 3, with 7 bases in between. Germline values: CDR1 MNHEY, CDR2 SMNVEV (reference sequence). CDR3 loop: CASKDINQPQHF. The CDR3 nucleotides read TGTGCCAGCAAGGACATCAATCAGCCCCAGCATTTT.

This clonotype was picked up many times. V usage is TRBV12-5 and J usage is TRBJ2-1, with a weak D call TRBD1 (6 bases). CDR3 size: 11 residues. Trimming removed 7 bases from V and 7 bases from J, with 8 bases in between. Germline V lookup: CDR1 LGHNT, CDR2 FRNRAP. The CDR3 spells CASVGGNEQFF. The CDR3, as DNA: TGTGCTAGTGTAGGGGGAAATGAGCAGTTCTTC. The variable domain in full, with the rest retrieved from reference TRBV12-5 and TRBJ2-1, is DARVTQTPRHKVTEMGQEVTMRCQPILGHNTVFWYRQTMMQGLELLAYFRNRAPLDDSGMPKDRFSAEMPDATLATLKIQPSEPRDSAVYFCASVGGNEQFFGPGTRLTVL.

The V call is TRBV7-2, the J call TRBJ2-5; TRBD2 matches at 7 bases. V was clipped by 5 bases and J by 2 bases; unmatched bases: 5. CDR1 is SGHTA, CDR2 FQGNSA, per germline. This CDR3 has 14 residues. The CDR3 spells CASSKPSGQETQYF. CDR3 in DNA: TGTGCCAGCAGCAAACCTAGCGGACAAGAGACCCAGTACTTC.